This T cell receptor beta chain was recorded in a study of CD8 T cells in ankylosing spondylitis. TCRdb re-derived calls from the 5' RACE reads in MiXCR, one entry per CDR3 protein. The data show under 200,000 distinct CDR3 sequences, with roughly 10% seen just once and 25% to 30% held by the top ten. Germline lookup yields CDR1 LGHDT and CDR2 YNNKEL (reference sequence). V shed 2 bases, J shed 5 bases, and the junction held 4 bases outside the gene matches. This CDR3 has 14 amino acids. Ten or more counts support this clonotype. This chain links TRBV3-1 with TRBJ2-5; the match to TRBD2 covers 8 bases. Sequencing was done on a sample of blood, either unsorted or a sorted T cell fraction (not recorded which). The TCR originated in a male donor with ankylosing spondylitis or in good health (not recorded which). Written as DNA, the CDR3 is TGTGCCAGCAGCCAAAGGACTAGCCGGGAGACCCAGTACTTC. It codes for CASSQRTSRETQYF.